This T cell receptor beta chain is from a study of blood T cell repertoires in COVID-19 (TCRdb year 2020). About the study as a whole: The collaborator samples originated in the United States, Italy and Spain and spanned the acute and convalescent phases of COVID-19. The material from the prospective study consisted of cDNA or gDNA derived from T cells, B-cell-depleted T cells, or PBMCs. A freely available public database, intended as a resource for researchers studying the immune response to SARS-CoV-2, is where the repertoires were released. A de-identified subject ID, COVID-19 status, age in years and sex were almost always included in the sample metadata. Subjects who had been exposed to COVID-19, were actively infected with it, or had recovered from it provided the deeply sampled blood TCRbeta repertoires that made up the dataset. Where available, HLA class I and class II types were taken from metadata supplied by the sample provider and were not determined by assay-based typing. Samples came from the ongoing ImmuneRACE study (first 160 participants) plus 1,254 subjects from 6 global collaborators. Results and caveats for the whole study, not just this receptor: The quantity of clinical and demographic metadata differed by source and by participant and was supplied without curation.

On this clone itself: Its antigen target is currently unknown. No qualities accompany the bases; no much larger clone lies one base away.

Participants in the prospective study were aged roughly 18 to 95 years, lived in under 30 United States geographic areas, and enrolled through a virtual design. To assign participants to cohorts, the prospective study relied on clinical history that participants themselves reported in a screening survey and a study questionnaire. ImmuneRACE Cohort 3 recovered participants were defined by two consecutive negative NP/OP PCR tests, healthcare professional clearance, or symptom resolution. In the prospective study, mobile phlebotomists collected whole blood, serum and a nasopharyngeal or oropharyngeal swab from each participant. Over a roughly 2-month period, participants in the prospective study had the option of providing additional blood draws and questionnaires. Blood samples from the prospective study were shipped frozen or at room temperature prior to DNA extraction. There are 16 amino acids in the CDR3, from cysteine to phenylalanine inclusive. Only the CDR3 region is kept as DNA, spanning 48 bases read in frame from base 1. CDR1 and CDR2 (SEHNR, FQNEAQ) derive from the germline V gene (reference sequence). A distance of 14 bases separates the germline ends of V and J, which lose 1 base and 2 bases respectively.

TCRbeta CDR3 regions were amplified from genomic DNA using the immunoSEQ Assay, a bias-controlled multiplex PCR. The original methods were these. The number of nucleated cells in each sample was estimated from the amplification of reference gene primers within the assay. To quantify the absolute abundance of each unique TCRbeta CDR3 rearrangement, sequence reads were collapsed and filtered. Productive Simpson clonality was computed per sample as the square root of Simpson's diversity index over productive rearrangements. TCRdb carries this immuneACCESS record with in-frame sequences only. Its versions omit some clonotypes, under half of them owing to an unresolved V gene in the studies checked, with the rest unexplained. That table supplies the V and J calls and clone size; D and trimming were determined from the DNA. The sample has about 330,000 clones on record, roughly 88% of them singletons. The ten top clones hold about 4.7% of the sample.

The sequence was obtained from a man aged 30 to 45 who had recovered from COVID-19. This chain joins TRBV7-9 to TRBJ1-1, with an unclear D gene assignment. Material: PBMCs or T cells enriched from blood (not recorded which). The DNA is TGTGCCAGCAGCTTAGGCGGGCCTCGCCGAAACACTGAAGCTTTCTTT. It encodes CASSLGGPRRNTEAFF.